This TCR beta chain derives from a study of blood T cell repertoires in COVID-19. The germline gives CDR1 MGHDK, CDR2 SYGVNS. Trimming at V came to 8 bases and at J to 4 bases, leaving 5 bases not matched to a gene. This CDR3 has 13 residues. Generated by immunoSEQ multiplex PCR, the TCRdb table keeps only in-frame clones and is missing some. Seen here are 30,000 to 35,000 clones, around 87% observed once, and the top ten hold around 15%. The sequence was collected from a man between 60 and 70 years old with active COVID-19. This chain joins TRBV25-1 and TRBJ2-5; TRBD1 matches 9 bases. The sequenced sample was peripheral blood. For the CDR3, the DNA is TGTGCCAGCGGGGGGACAGGGCCAGAGACCCAGTACTTC. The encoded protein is CASGGTGPETQYF.